Presented here are 25 T cell receptor beta chains from one specimen sequenced in a study of T cell repertoires in chronic hepatitis B. Here immunoSEQ multiplex PCR was the method, and the copy in TCRdb shows in-frame clones only, minus some. The sample lists hundreds of clones, roughly 85% occurring once. What was sequenced was total CD8+ T cells from PBMCs. The receptors come from a human donor with chronic hepatitis B virus infection.

V gene TRBV7-9 combines with J gene TRBJ2-2; no clear D. Trimming cost V 0 bases and J 5 bases, with 1 base left between them. In germline, CDR1 is SEHNR, CDR2 FQNEAQ (reference sequence). The CDR3 contains 12 residues. CDR3 coding DNA: TGTGCCAGCAGCTTAGCGACCGGGGAGCTGTTTTTT. Protein: CASSLATGELFF.

This clone has just one count. This sequence joins TRBV25-1 and TRBJ1-4; no firm D call. The CDR3 consists of 15 residues. Germline V lookup: CDR1 MGHDK, CDR2 SYGVNS. Trimming removed 8 bases at V and 0 bases at J, with 13 bases between. CDR3 nucleotide sequence: TGTGCCAGCGCGGGAGGCTGGACAACTAATGAAAAACTGTTTTTT. Residues: CASAGGWTTNEKLFF.

The chain is built from TRBV5-8 and TRBJ2-1, with TRBD1 identical over 7 bases. V shed 5 bases and J 0 bases; nucleotides not matched to a gene: 11. The CDR3 covers 17 residues. The germline gives CDR1 SGHTS, CDR2 YDEGEE. The CDR3 bases are TGTGCCAGCAGGATTTCGGGACAGTCAAGCTCCTACAATGAGCAGTTCTTC. It translates to CASRISGQSSSYNEQFF.

The chain is built from TRBV27 and TRBJ2-1; D may match TRBD1 or TRBD2 (5 bases each). V was cut by 2 bases and J by 2 bases, with 7 bases left in between. The germline V gene has CDR1 MNHEY and CDR2 SMNVEV (reference sequence). The CDR3 is 14 residues long. The CDR3 protein is CASSLEGPYNEQFF. In nucleotides, the CDR3 is TGTGCCAGCAGTTTAGAGGGACCCTACAATGAGCAGTTCTTC.

This clone was found a few times. The chain carries TRBV30 and TRBJ1-2; D gene unclear. The CDR3 runs to 12 residues. Germline V gene data show CDR1 as GTSNPN and CDR2 as SVGIG (reference sequence). Trimming pared 5 bases from V and 4 bases from J, leaving 11 bases between. The CDR3 nucleotides are TGTGCCTGGCATCAGGCTGCCTATGGCTACACCTTC. It specifies CAWHQAAYGYTF.

The DNA of the CDR3 is TGTGCCAGCAGCTTAGGGGTGTCGGATTCTGGCGATGAGCAGTTCTTC. Translating it yields CASSLGVSDSGDEQFF. The chain couples TRBV7-9 to TRBJ2-1; no firm D call. The CDR3 contains 16 residues. Per the germline V gene, CDR1 is SEHNR and CDR2 is FQNEAQ (reference sequence). The V gene lost 1 base and the J gene lost 8 bases, with 18 bases spanning the gap.

V is TRBV7-8 and J is TRBJ2-6; no clear D. Germline loops: CDR1 SGHVS, CDR2 FQNEAQ. V gave up 5 bases and J gave up 5 bases, with 22 bases separating them. CDR3 length: 18 residues. This CDR3 reads CASSHPWLPQSRANVLTF. The CDR3 DNA sequence: TGTGCCAGCAGCCACCCGTGGTTACCACAAAGTCGGGCCAACGTCCTGACTTTC.

The genes are TRBV4-1 and TRBJ1-5; D is unclear. Trimming removed 0 bases from V and 9 bases from J, with 9 bases in between. Germline loops: CDR1 MGHRA, CDR2 YSYEKL. The CDR3 spans 13 residues. CDR3 bases: TGCGCCAGCAGCCAAGATCTATCCGGGCCCCAGCATTTT. This translates into CASSQDLSGPQHF.

This clone showed up just once. The CDR3 protein is CASIYASAYNEQFF. The CDR3 region has the DNA TGTGCCAGCATCTACGCCTCAGCCTACAATGAGCAGTTCTTC. The chain is built from TRBV28 and TRBJ2-1, with D unresolved. Germline CDR1 reads MDHEN; CDR2 reads SYDVKM. CDR3 length: 14 amino acids. V was clipped by 7 bases and J by 2 bases, with 12 bases between them.

The CDR3 protein is CASSQDTYEQYF. CDR3 DNA: TGTGCCAGCAGCCAAGATACCTACGAGCAGTACTTC. The chain employs TRBV13 and TRBJ2-7; the D is unclear. Germline V gene lookup returns CDR1 PRHDT and CDR2 FYEKMQ (reference sequence). V was clipped by 5 bases and J by 2 bases, with 7 bases between them. The CDR3 is made up of 12 amino acids.

The chain combines TRBV9 with TRBJ1-3; D is possibly TRBD1 (5 bases). V was trimmed by 0 bases and J by 0 bases, leaving 13 bases between them. The V gene's germline CDR1 is SGDLS and CDR2 YYNGEE. This CDR3 has 17 amino acids. The CDR3 spells CASSVEANRFSGNTIYF. In DNA, the CDR3 is TGTGCCAGCAGCGTAGAGGCAAACAGGTTCTCTGGAAACACCATATATTTT.

The rearrangement uses TRBV2 and TRBJ2-7; no reliable D call. The length of the CDR3 is 13 residues. V lost 1 base and J lost 3, with 7 bases in between. The germline gives CDR1 SNHLY, CDR2 FYNNEI. The CDR3 loop reads CASSEGSDYEQYF. DNA of the CDR3: TGTGCCAGCAGTGAAGGTTCGGACTACGAGCAGTACTTC.

J is TRBJ1-6 and V is TRBV6-1, with TRBD1 identical over 8 bases. V was pared by 3 bases and J by 8 bases, with 6 bases of the junction left unmatched. This CDR3 is 15 amino acids long. Germline values: CDR1 MNHNS, CDR2 SASEGT. The DNA of the CDR3 is TGTGCCAGCAGTGACCCCACAGGGGGACATTCACCCCTCCACTTT. Its translation: CASSDPTGGHSPLHF.

This rearrangement joins TRBV28 to TRBJ1-5, with D hard to call. Trimming cost V 6 bases and J 0 bases, with 12 bases left between them. Looked up from germline, CDR1 is MDHEN and CDR2 is SYDVKM. The CDR3 length is 15 residues. Written as DNA, the CDR3 is TGTGCCAGCAGCCATACCCCAAGTAGCAATCAGCCCCAGCATTTT. Translated, it gives CASSHTPSSNQPQHF. The complete variable domain, with remaining parts taken from reference TRBV28 and TRBJ1-5, reads DVKVTQSSRYLVKRTGEKVFLECVQDMDHENMFWYRQDPGLGLRLIYFSYDVKMKEKGDIPEGYSVSREKKERFSLILESASTNQTSMYLCASSHTPSSNQPQHFGDGTRLSIL.

This chain uses TRBV6-1 with TRBJ2-7; D is unresolved. Germline CDR1 MNHNS, CDR2 SASEGT. CDR3 length equals 15 residues. V lost 0 bases and J 6 bases, leaving 15 bases between the germline ends. The CDR3 here is CASSEAYYRATEQYF. CDR3 in DNA: TGTGCCAGCAGTGAAGCCTATTATCGGGCAACCGAGCAGTACTTC.

This chain links TRBV7-3 with TRBJ2-2; D is ambiguous. V was pared by 2 bases and J by 4 bases, with 5 bases between. Per the germline V gene, CDR1 is SGHTA and CDR2 is FQGTGA. The CDR3 is 13 residues long. The CDR3 region is CASSLAPTGELFF. The CDR3 nucleotides are TGTGCCAGCAGCTTAGCGCCCACCGGGGAGCTGTTTTTT.

The chain is built from TRBV9 and TRBJ2-1; TRBD2 agrees at 11 bases. V shed 0 bases and J 3 bases; nucleotides not matched to a gene: 8. The germline V gene has CDR1 SGDLS and CDR2 YYNGEE. This CDR3 has 18 residues. The CDR3: CASSVGGLAGGDYNEQFF. DNA for the CDR3: TGTGCCAGCAGCGTAGGGGGGCTAGCGGGAGGTGACTACAATGAGCAGTTCTTC.

CDR3 DNA: TGCAGCGTTGACCGGAGCACCGGGGAGCTGTTTTTT. Its protein product is CSVDRSTGELFF. The chain employs TRBV29-1 and TRBJ2-2; D is undetermined. V was cut by 3 bases and J by 4 bases, with 6 bases left in between. This CDR3 region has 12 residues. Germline CDR1 SQVTM, CDR2 ANQGSEA.

V is TRBV7-9 and J is TRBJ2-1; D ambiguous. The CDR3 totals 13 residues. Between the trimmed V and J ends, which lost 2 bases and 8 bases, there was a span of 10 bases. Germline V gene lookup returns CDR1 SEHNR and CDR2 FQNEAQ (reference sequence). The CDR3 protein is CASSLLNPDEQFF. CDR3 DNA sequence: TGTGCCAGCAGCTTATTGAATCCCGATGAGCAGTTCTTC.

The rearrangement uses TRBV5-1 and TRBJ2-1; a possible D gene is TRBD2 (6 bases). Trimming removed 0 bases at V and 1 base at J, with 11 bases between. The germline V gene encodes CDR1 SGHRS and CDR2 YFSETQ. The CDR3 is 16 residues long. This chain's CDR3 is CASSLVWGDSYNEQFF. CDR3 DNA sequence: TGCGCCAGCAGCTTGGTATGGGGGGATTCCTACAATGAGCAGTTCTTC.

The CDR3 loop is CASSQTQEETQYF. CDR3 coding DNA: TGTGCCAGCAGCCAGACTCAGGAGGAGACCCAGTACTTC. The chain couples TRBV4-2 to TRBJ2-5; D gene uncertain. The CDR3 is 13 amino acids. Trimming removed 3 bases at V and 5 bases at J, with 10 bases between. Germline CDR1 and CDR2: LGHNA and YNFKEQ.

The V gene is TRBV7-6, the J gene TRBJ1-5, with a tentative D call TRBD1 (6 bases). The germline gives CDR1 SGHVS, CDR2 FNYEAQ. CDR3 length: 17 amino acids. V lost 4 bases and J 0 bases, leaving 16 bases between the germline ends. Here the CDR3 reads CASSSGHFRDSNQPQHF. In DNA form, the CDR3 reads TGTGCCAGCAGCTCGGGACACTTTAGGGATAGCAATCAGCCCCAGCATTTT.

This clone was counted a single time. The V gene is TRBV27, the J gene TRBJ2-2; no reliable D call. Trimming took 3 bases from V and 1 from J, leaving 6 bases between them. Germline CDR1 reads MNHEY; CDR2 reads SMNVEV (reference sequence). CDR3 length: 14 amino acids. The CDR3 protein is CASSFGGNTGELFF. CDR3 nucleotides: TGTGCCAGCAGTTTTGGCGGGAACACCGGGGAGCTGTTTTTT.

J is TRBJ1-6 and V is TRBV4-2; 8 positions agree with TRBD1. V lost 0 bases and J lost 9; bases outside the gene matches: 4. Germline CDR1 is LGHNA and CDR2 is YNFKEQ. The CDR3 is 15 residues long. As DNA, the CDR3 is TGTGCCAGCAGCCAAGAACAGGGGGATGGTTCACCCCTCCACTTT. This codes for CASSQEQGDGSPLHF.

Only a few counts were recorded for this clone. This sequence joins TRBV4-1 and TRBJ1-1; D gene unclear. Germline loops: CDR1 MGHRA, CDR2 YSYEKL. V lost 1 base, J lost 6 bases, and 6 bases lay in between. This CDR3 has 12 residues. CDR3 nucleotide sequence: TGCGCCAGCAGCCAAGGAGGACCTGAAGCTTTCTTT. As protein: CASSQGGPEAFF.